These 28 T cell receptor beta chains originate from one sample sequenced in a study of tumor-infiltrating lymphocytes in primary liver carcinoma. A primer in the constant region served to generate TCR beta cDNA from approximately 500 ng of total RNA. Sequencing libraries for TCR beta derived from three nested multiplex PCR rounds that used slightly modified ARM-PCR. The study ran its first two PCR rounds for around 10 cycles each, using TRBV1-TRBV30 forward primers and a C-beta reverse primer. TCRdb passed the multiplex PCR reads through MiXCR, listing each CDR3 protein once. The sample comprises 40,000 to 55,000 distinct CDR3 sequences, around 64% of which are singletons, and 29% rests with the top ten. DNA and RNA were both co-extracted from around 20-30 mg of bulk tissue that had not been sorted. The sample comprised liver tumor tissue from sampling region 5. Specified subset: tumor region T5, tumor centre. The source of these receptors is a man aged 35 to 55 with primary liver carcinoma and hepatitis B virus infection.

In its sample, this clonotype was seen a few times. At one end the junction does not follow the germline gene, possibly because of a read error. The gene calls are TRBV5-1 and TRBJ2-7, with D possibly being TRBD1 or TRBD2 (6 bases each). The CDR3 loop spans 13 amino acids. Germline lookup yields CDR1 SGHRS and CDR2 YFSETQ. Here the CDR3 reads CASSLKQGGERYF. CDR3 bases: TGCGCCAGCAGCTTGAAACAGGGAGGCGAGCGGTACTTC.

The rearrangement uses TRBV2 and TRBJ2-1; possibly TRBD1 or TRBD2 for D (6 bases each). The CDR3 contains 15 residues. The V gene's germline CDR1 is SNHLY and CDR2 FYNNEI. Trimming took 6 bases from V and 6 from J, leaving 18 bases between them. The CDR3 is CASSPLGGGLNEQFF. The CDR3 coding sequence is TGTGCCAGCAGCCCACTAGGGGGAGGACTCAATGAGCAGTTCTTC.

The sample holds one count of this clonotype. At one end, the junction sequence differs from germline, possibly due to a read error. The chain joins TRBV10-3 to TRBJ2-5; no definite D call. This CDR3 comprises 14 residues. In germline, CDR1 is ENHRY, CDR2 SYGVKD. The CDR3 DNA follows: TGCGCCATCAGCCCAGAGGACGGACAAGAGACCCAGTACTTC. It translates to CAISPEDGQETQYF.

With respect to this clonotype: This may be a read error, as it is one base from a much larger clone. The chain links TRBV15 to TRBJ1-5; D perhaps matches TRBD1 (5 bases). Germline V gene data show CDR1 as LNHNV and CDR2 as YYDKDF (reference sequence). The V gene lost 8 bases and the J gene lost 0 bases, with 23 bases spanning the gap. This CDR3 is built from 18 residues. CDR3 residues: CATASSGTATYSNQPQHF. The CDR3 DNA reads TGTGCCACCGCATCTAGTGGGACCGCGACGTATAGCAATCAGCCCCAGCATTTT. Looking up the rest from reference TRBV15 and TRBJ1-5 gives the full variable domain: DAMVIQNPRYQVTQFGKPVTLSCSQTLNHNVMYWYQQKSSQAPKLLFHYYDKDFNNEADTPDNFQSRRPNTSFCFLDIRSPGLGDTAMYLCATASSGTATYSNQPQHFGDGTRLSIL.

The rearrangement joins TRBV4-2 to TRBJ2-1; D might be TRBD1 (5 bases). In germline, CDR1 is LGHNA, CDR2 YNFKEQ. V dropped 7 bases and J dropped 3 bases, with 19 bases sitting between them. This CDR3 is built from 16 residues. The CDR3 loop reads CASNHQSLDIYNEQFF. The DNA for the CDR3 is TGTGCCAGCAACCACCAGTCCCTGGACATCTACAATGAGCAGTTCTTC.

This clonotype was seen many times. V is TRBV6-1 and J is TRBJ2-1; D is perhaps TRBD1 (6 bases). The V and J ends lost 7 bases and 0 bases respectively, with 13 bases between them. The CDR3 has 15 residues. Per the germline V gene, CDR1 is MNHNS and CDR2 is SASEGT. As DNA, the CDR3 is TGTGCCAGCAAGTATCAGGGGACCTCCTACAATGAGCAGTTCTTC. Translation: CASKYQGTSYNEQFF.

With regard to this clonotype: The junction does not match germline at one end; this may be a read error. The chain links TRBV6-6 to TRBJ1-5; D gene ambiguous. This CDR3 has 16 residues. Germline V lookup: CDR1 MNHNY, CDR2 SVGAGI (reference sequence). As DNA, the CDR3 is TGTGTTAGCAGTTACCGAGTAGAGTATAGCAATCAGCCCCTGCATTTT. Protein sequence: CVSSYRVEYSNQPLHF.

V is TRBV5-1 and J is TRBJ1-2, with a weak D call TRBD1 (5 bases). The CDR3 is 19 amino acids. CDR1 is SGHRS, CDR2 YFSETQ, per germline. Trimming cost V 0 bases and J 2 bases, with 23 bases left between them. CDR3 coding DNA: TGCGCCAGCAGCTTGGGGGGACCCGACTACAGCCAGAGGAACTATGGCTACACCTTC. Protein sequence: CASSLGGPDYSQRNYGYTF. Full variable domain (rest looked up from reference TRBV5-1 and TRBJ1-2): KAGVTQTPRYLIKTRGQQVTLSCSPISGHRSVSWYQQTPGQGLQFLFEYFSETQRNKGNFPGRFSGRQFSNSRSEMNVSTLELGDSALYLCASSLGGPDYSQRNYGYTFGSGTRLTVV.

This clonotype was recorded only once. At one end, the junction sequence differs from germline, possibly due to a read error. V and J are TRBV4-2 and TRBJ1-1; 10 bases are shared with TRBD1. Germline V lookup: CDR1 LGHNA, CDR2 YNFKEQ. The CDR3 runs 18 residues. As DNA, the CDR3 is TGTGCCAGCAGCACCCACCGGGACAGGGGAATTTACAACACGGAAGCTTTCTTT. Protein product: CASSTHRDRGIYNTEAFF.

This clonotype has a handful of counts. An end of the junction differs from the germline gene, which may be a read error. CDR3 loop: CASSPGGYERYF. The CDR3 DNA sequence: TGCGCCAGCAGCCCTGGGGGGTACGAGCGGTACTTC. The V and J genes are TRBV5-1 and TRBJ2-7; a weak D match, TRBD2 (6 bases). Germline V gene sequence: CDR1 SGHRS, CDR2 YFSETQ. The CDR3 consists of 12 residues.

About this clonotype: As the CDR3 is not closed by the conserved phenylalanine or tryptophan, this likely results from a read error. This chain links TRBV14 with TRBJ2-3; the D call may be TRBD1 or TRBD2 (6 bases each). This CDR3 has 16 residues. V lost 0 bases to trimming and J lost 6 bases, with 16 bases between them. In germline, CDR1 is SGHDN, CDR2 FVKESK. The CDR3 sequence: CASSQDLPGDRDTQYL. The DNA of the CDR3 is TGTGCCAGCAGCCAAGATCTACCGGGAGACAGGGATACGCAGTATCTT.

CDR3 in amino acids: CANRHRTSTDTQYF. The CDR3 nucleotides are TGTGCCAACAGGCACAGAACTAGCACAGATACGCAGTATTTT. This chain joins TRBV7-8 and TRBJ2-3; perhaps TRBD1 as D (5 bases). Germline loops: CDR1 SGHVS, CDR2 FQNEAQ. This CDR3 is 14 amino acids long. V lost 10 bases to trimming and J lost 0 bases, with 14 bases between them.

As concerns this clonotype: The germline gene is not matched at one end of the junction; a read error may be the cause. J is TRBJ2-3 and V is TRBV29-1; 8 bases are a match to TRBD2. This CDR3 spans 14 amino acids. The V gene's germline CDR1 is SQVTM and CDR2 ANQGSEA. The CDR3, as DNA: TGCAGCGTTGCTCCTAGCGGGCAGAGGGATACGCAATATTTT. Protein sequence: CSVAPSGQRDTQYF.

As to this clonotype: A read error may account for a junction end that differs from germline. This chain uses TRBV10-2 with TRBJ2-1; no clear D gene. Germline loops: CDR1 WSHSY, CDR2 SAAADI. The CDR3 totals 15 residues. For the CDR3, the DNA is TGCGCCTCCCTCGACGGGCTTTCCCCCTACGATGAGCAGTTCTTC. This sequence encodes CASLDGLSPYDEQFF.

Notes on this clonotype: One end of the junction fails to match germline, which may point to a read error. This chain uses TRBV6-1 with TRBJ2-3; unclear D gene. This CDR3 is built from 13 residues. The germline gives CDR1 MNHNS, CDR2 SASEGT. The CDR3 spells CTSNGLSTDTQYF. Written as DNA, the CDR3 is TGTACCAGCAATGGTCTCTCCACAGATACGCAGTATTTT.

In its sample, this clonotype was seen many times. The gene calls are TRBV5-8 and TRBJ1-2; a weak D match, TRBD1 (6 bases). Trimming removed 4 bases at V and 2 bases at J, with 12 bases between. The CDR3 is made up of 14 amino acids. From germline, CDR1 is SGHTS and CDR2 YDEGEE. The CDR3 loop is CASSLQGQNYGYTF. The CDR3 bases are TGTGCCAGCAGCCTACAGGGCCAAAACTATGGCTACACCTTC.

To note about this clonotype: A much bigger clone sits one base away, suggesting this may be a read error. The chain joins TRBV7-8 to TRBJ2-7, with D tentatively TRBD2 (6 bases). The CDR3 spans 14 residues. The V gene's germline CDR1 is SGHVS and CDR2 FQNEAQ. The CDR3: CDSSPRENSYEQYF. CDR3 coding DNA: TGTGACAGCAGCCCCCGGGAGAACTCCTACGAGCAGTACTTC. The whole variable domain, remainder taken from reference TRBV7-8 and TRBJ2-7, is GAGVSQSPRYKVAKRGQDVALRCDPISGHVSLFWYQQALGQGPEFLTYFQNEAQLDKSGLPSDRFFAERPEGSVSTLKIQRTQQEDSAVYLCDSSPRENSYEQYFGPGTRLTVT.

For this clonotype: At one end, the junction sequence differs from germline, possibly due to a read error. The CDR3: CASSLGEIGTEALF. The CDR3 bases are TGTGCCAGCAGCTTAGGGGAGATAGGCACTGAAGCTTTATTT. This chain links TRBV7-8 with TRBJ1-1, with D hard to call. CDR1 and CDR2 (germline): SGHVS, FQNEAQ. This CDR3 is 14 amino acids long.

Turning to this clonotype: Sequence at one end of the junction differs from germline and may be a read error. The chain uses TRBV6-5 and TRBJ1-2, with D possibly TRBD1 on 5 matching bases. The CDR3 totals 16 residues. Germline lookup yields CDR1 MNHEY and CDR2 SVGAGI. CDR3 DNA sequence: TGTGCCAGCAGTTACCTGAGGGGAGGCAGGGAATATGACTACACCTTC. Protein sequence: CASSYLRGGREYDYTF.

In regard to this clonotype: Relative to the germline gene, one junction end is altered; a read error may explain this. V and J are TRBV12-3 or TRBV12-4 and TRBJ2-3, with 9 bases matching TRBD1. This CDR3 comprises 15 residues. The CDR3 DNA sequence: TGTGCCGGCAGCTTTCAAACAGGGGGCGCAGATACGCAGTATTTT. This encodes CAGSFQTGGADTQYF.

Note on this clonotype: A much larger clone is a single base away; this may be a read error. V is TRBV7-9 and J is TRBJ2-3; TRBD1 aligns across 10 bases. V lost 8 bases, J lost 14 bases, and 13 bases stayed unmatched. This CDR3 is built from 13 residues. CDR1 SEHNR and CDR2 FQNEAQ come from the germline V gene (reference sequence). For the CDR3, the DNA is TGTGCCAGCGGCAGCCGGGACAGGGGAAGTCTGTATTTT. This gives the protein CASGSRDRGSLYF.

The chain has TRBV13 and TRBJ2-3; D tentatively fits TRBD1 or TRBD2 (5 bases each). V lost 7 bases, J lost 1 base, and 12 bases lay in between. The CDR3 sequence is 14 residues long. The germline CDR1 and CDR2 sequences are PRHDT and FYEKMQ (reference sequence). CDR3 sequence (DNA): TGTGCCAGCAAAGTAGTGGGGGGCACAGATACGCAGTATTTT. As protein: CASKVVGGTDTQYF.

This clonotype was counted many times. The rearrangement joins TRBV12-3 or TRBV12-4 to TRBJ2-5, with D perhaps TRBD2 (7 bases). Trimming shortened V by 6 bases and J by 4 bases, and 15 bases separated the two germline ends. This CDR3 spans 14 amino acids. The CDR3 sequence: CASRGGGGLETQYF. The CDR3 DNA is TGTGCCAGCAGGGGAGGGGGAGGATTAGAGACCCAGTACTTC.

Note on this clonotype: A junction boundary mismatches the germline segment, possibly from a read error. DNA of the CDR3: TGCAGCCTTGAGGGGTTGGCCGAGCAGTTCTTC. Its translation is CSLEGLAEQFF. This chain uses TRBV29-1 with TRBJ2-1, with D perhaps matching TRBD1 or TRBD2 (5 bases each). This CDR3 contains 11 residues. Germline values: CDR1 SQVTM, CDR2 ANQGSEA.

In the case of this clonotype: The conserved final phenylalanine or tryptophan is absent from the CDR3, which likely points to a read error. The chain links TRBV29-1 to TRBJ1-5, with a tentative D call TRBD1 (5 bases). Germline V CDR1 and CDR2: SQVTM, ANQGSEA. CDR3 length: 15 residues. CDR3 protein: CSVDEKGVPNQAQHS. The CDR3 DNA reads as TGCAGCGTTGACGAAAAAGGGGTTCCCAATCAGGCCCAGCATTCT.

About this clonotype: The junction differs from germline at one of its ends, possibly a read error. The chain carries TRBV10-3 and TRBJ2-7; D not certain. Germline values: CDR1 ENHRY, CDR2 SYGVKD. The CDR3 sequence is 15 residues long. The chain's CDR3 is CVISEPLGSGDAQYF. In nucleotides, the CDR3 is TGTGTCATCAGTGAGCCCCTAGGGTCTGGCGACGCGCAGTACTTC.

With regard to this clonotype: The junction departs from the called germline gene at one end, perhaps through a read error. The rearrangement joins TRBV6-5 to TRBJ2-2; 9 positions agree with TRBD2. Germline V gives CDR1 MNHEY, CDR2 SVGAGI. The CDR3 spans 16 residues. CDR3 amino acids: CASSSLSGRTTGGLLF. The CDR3 nucleotides are TGTGCTAGCAGTTCCTTGAGCGGGAGGACTACCGGGGGGCTGTTATTT.

Comment on this clonotype: Without the conserved terminal phenylalanine or tryptophan, this CDR3 likely stems from a read error. The chain recombines TRBV6-5 with TRBJ1-5; 10 bases line up with TRBD1. Germline V gives CDR1 MNHEY, CDR2 SVGAGI. This CDR3 comprises 14 residues. The DNA for the CDR3 is TGTGCCAGCAGGACAGGGGGCTTTAATCAGCTCCAGCATCTT. Translation gives CASRTGGFNQLQHL.